Described below is a single T cell receptor (beta chain) sequence and its context. This sample was included in a study of blood T cell repertoires in COVID-19. In the authors' methods: Amplification with reference gene primers provided the estimates of nucleated cell counts. Generated by immunoSEQ multiplex PCR, the TCRdb table keeps only in-frame clones and is missing some. From that table come the V and J calls and clone size; the DNA was used to work out D and trimming. The sample carries 390,000 or so clones, 85% to 90% recorded once. Living in about two dozen US areas, the participants were between roughly 18 and 90 years of age. Clinical history as reported by participants underpinned cohort assignment. Recovered participants had two consecutive negative NP/OP PCR tests, healthcare professional clearance, or symptom resolution. The CDR3 loop spans 17 amino acids. The V gene end was trimmed by 4 bases and the J gene end by 3 bases; junction bases not matched to a gene: 14. Germline assignment: CDR1 MGHRA and CDR2 YSYEKL.

This TCR was sampled from a woman between 45 and 65 years old who had recovered from COVID-19. What was sequenced was PBMCs or T cells enriched from blood (not recorded which). The chain uses TRBV4-1 and TRBJ2-7; 8 nucleotides agree with TRBD2. The CDR3 here is CASSPATGGLPDYEQYF. CDR3 sequence (DNA): TGCGCCAGCAGCCCCGCCACGGGGGGGCTCCCCGACTACGAGCAGTACTTC.